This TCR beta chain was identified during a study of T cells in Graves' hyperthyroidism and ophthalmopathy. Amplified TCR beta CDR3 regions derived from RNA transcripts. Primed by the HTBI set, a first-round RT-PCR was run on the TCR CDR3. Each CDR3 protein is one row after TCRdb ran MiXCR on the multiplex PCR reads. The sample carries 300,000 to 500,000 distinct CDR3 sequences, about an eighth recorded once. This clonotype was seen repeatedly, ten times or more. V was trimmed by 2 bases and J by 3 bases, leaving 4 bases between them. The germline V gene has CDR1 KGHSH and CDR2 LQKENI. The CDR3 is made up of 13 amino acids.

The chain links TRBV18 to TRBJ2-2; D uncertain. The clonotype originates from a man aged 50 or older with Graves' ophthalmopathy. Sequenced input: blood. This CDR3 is CASSPGDTGELFF. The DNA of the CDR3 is TGTGCCAGCTCACCAGGAGACACCGGGGAGCTGTTTTTT.